This T cell receptor (beta chain) appears in the sequencing data of a study of blood T cell repertoires in COVID-19. Looked up from germline, CDR1 is SGHNT and CDR2 is YENEEA. Trimming stripped 6 bases from V and 0 bases from J, with 6 bases between. The CDR3 sequence is 13 residues long. Produced via immunoSEQ multiplex PCR; TCRdb's table is partial and in-frame only. The sample lists more than 70,000 clones, approximately 86% occurring once. Sequences were obtained from peripheral blood. The sequence was collected from a man aged 80 or over with active or convalescent COVID-19. The J gene is TRBJ2-1, the V gene TRBV11-3; D not certain. In DNA, the CDR3 is TGTGCCAGCAGTCCCAACTCCTACAATGAGCAGTTCTTC. Residues: CASSPNSYNEQFF.